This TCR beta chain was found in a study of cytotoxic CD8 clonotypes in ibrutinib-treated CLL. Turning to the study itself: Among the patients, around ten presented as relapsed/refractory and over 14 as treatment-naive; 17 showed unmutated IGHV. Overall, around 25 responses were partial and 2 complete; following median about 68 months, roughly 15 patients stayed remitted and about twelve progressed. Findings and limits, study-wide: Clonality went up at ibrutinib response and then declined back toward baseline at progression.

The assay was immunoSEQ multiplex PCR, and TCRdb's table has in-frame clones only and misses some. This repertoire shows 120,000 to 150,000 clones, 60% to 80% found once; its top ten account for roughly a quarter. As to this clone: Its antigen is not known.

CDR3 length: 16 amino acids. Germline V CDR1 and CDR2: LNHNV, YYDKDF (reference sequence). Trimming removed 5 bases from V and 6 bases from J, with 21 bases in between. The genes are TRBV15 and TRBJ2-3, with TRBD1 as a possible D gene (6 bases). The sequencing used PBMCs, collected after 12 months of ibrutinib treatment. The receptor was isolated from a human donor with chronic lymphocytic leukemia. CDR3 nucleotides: TGTGCCACCAGCCTTCCACGACTCGACAGGTTTGATACGCAGTATTTT. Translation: CATSLPRLDRFDTQYF.